Described below is a single T cell receptor (beta chain) sequence and its context. As yet, its antigen is unknown. The J segment lost 0 bases and the V segment lost 4 bases, leaving 7 bases of the junction unmatched. Germline V gene lookup returns CDR1 MGHRA and CDR2 YSYEKL. This CDR3 comprises 16 residues. The data derive from a study of T-cell memory formation after mild COVID-19. Study-level information: There were largely donor-specific TCR clusters. Findings and caveats of the study: Confirmation was lacking for SARS-CoV-2 specificity of second-wave clones that peaked on day 37.

Constant-segment primers served in 5'RACE that generated TCR alpha and TCR beta cDNA libraries bearing sample barcodes and UMIs. TCRdb reprocessed the 5' RACE reads with MiXCR, giving one entry per CDR3 protein. In the table there are roughly 120,000 distinct CDR3 sequences, around a fifth of which are singletons. V usage is TRBV4-1 and J usage is TRBJ2-3; 7 bases are a match to TRBD2. This receptor was taken from a man between 18 and 35 years old who had mild COVID-19 (a few samples of this study predate the infection). Cell type and time point are not known. Material: PBMCs or a T cell subset sorted from them (not recorded which). The CDR3 here is CASSLDQAGSTDTQYF. As DNA, the CDR3 is TGCGCCAGCAGCCTCGACCAAGCGGGAAGCACAGATACGCAGTATTTT.